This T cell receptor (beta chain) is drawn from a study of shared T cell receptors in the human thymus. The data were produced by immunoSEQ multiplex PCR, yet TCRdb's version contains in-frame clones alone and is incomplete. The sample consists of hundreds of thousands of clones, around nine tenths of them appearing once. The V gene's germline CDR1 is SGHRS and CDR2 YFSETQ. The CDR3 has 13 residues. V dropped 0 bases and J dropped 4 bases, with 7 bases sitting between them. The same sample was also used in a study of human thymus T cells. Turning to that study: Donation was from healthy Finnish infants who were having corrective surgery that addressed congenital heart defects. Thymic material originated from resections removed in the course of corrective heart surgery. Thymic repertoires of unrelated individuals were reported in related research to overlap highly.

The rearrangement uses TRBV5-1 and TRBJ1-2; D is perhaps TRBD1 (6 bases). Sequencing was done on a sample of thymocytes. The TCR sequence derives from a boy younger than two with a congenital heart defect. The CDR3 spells CASSLDRVYGYTF. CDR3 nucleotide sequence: TGCGCCAGCAGCTTGGACAGGGTCTATGGCTACACCTTC. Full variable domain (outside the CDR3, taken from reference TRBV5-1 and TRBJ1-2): KAGVTQTPRYLIKTRGQQVTLSCSPISGHRSVSWYQQTPGQGLQFLFEYFSETQRNKGNFPGRFSGRQFSNSRSEMNVSTLELGDSALYLCASSLDRVYGYTFGSGTRLTVV.